This T cell receptor (beta chain) is drawn from a study of low-dose radiotherapy and immunotherapy resistance in tumors. Study information: Individuals in Cohort 2 had 1 Gy per fraction every two weeks, adding up to 13 Gy over 26 weeks. Every two weeks, one day ahead of radiation and immunotherapy, cyclophosphamide 200 mg/m2 was given (intravenously).

With TRAV- and TRBV-specific primers, first-strand cDNA was made, covering the alpha and beta chains. Over around 19 PCR cycles, TCRs were amplified from a constant-region primer and V-primer adapter. From the reads, TCRdb called clonotypes with MiXCR, one entry per CDR3 protein. The sample carries around 60,000 distinct CDR3 sequences, about 23% recorded once. Germline loops: CDR1 SGHTA, CDR2 FQGNSA. CDR3 size: 14 residues. Trimming at V came to 3 bases and at J to 7 bases, leaving 5 bases not matched to a gene. Time point denoted: after trial treatment. Described treatment: LDRT plus nivolumab, ipilimumab, low-dose cyclophosphamide and aspirin (RACIN trial). This clonotype showed up many times.

This clonotype was obtained from a male donor with prostate cancer. Material: PBMCs, obtained after low-dose radiotherapy plus immunotherapy. The chain is built from TRBV7-2 and TRBJ2-1, with 8 bases identical to TRBD2. DNA for the CDR3: TGTGCCAGCAGCTTCGGGGGGGTGGTGAATGAGCAGTTCTTC. Its translation is CASSFGGVVNEQFF. Supplemented by reference TRBV7-2 and TRBJ2-1, the full variable domain reads GAGVSQSPSNKVTEKGKDVELRCDPISGHTALYWYRQSLGQGLEFLIYFQGNSAPDKSGLPSDRFSAERTGGSVSTLTIQRTQQEDSAVYLCASSFGGVVNEQFFGPGTRLTVL.